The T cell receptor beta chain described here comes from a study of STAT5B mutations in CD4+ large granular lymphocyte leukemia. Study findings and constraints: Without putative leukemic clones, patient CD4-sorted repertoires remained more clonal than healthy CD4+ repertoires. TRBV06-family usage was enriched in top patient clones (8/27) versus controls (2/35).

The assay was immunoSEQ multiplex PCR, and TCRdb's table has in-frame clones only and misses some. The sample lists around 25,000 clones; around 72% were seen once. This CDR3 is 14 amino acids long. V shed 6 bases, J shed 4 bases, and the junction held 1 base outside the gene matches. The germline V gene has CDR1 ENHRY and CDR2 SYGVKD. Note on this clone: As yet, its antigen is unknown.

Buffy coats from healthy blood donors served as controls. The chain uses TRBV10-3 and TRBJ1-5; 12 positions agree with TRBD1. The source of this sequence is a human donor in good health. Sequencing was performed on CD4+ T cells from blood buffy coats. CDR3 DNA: TGTGCCATCAGGGGACAGGGGGCGAATCAGCCCCAGCATTTT. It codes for CAIRGQGANQPQHF.